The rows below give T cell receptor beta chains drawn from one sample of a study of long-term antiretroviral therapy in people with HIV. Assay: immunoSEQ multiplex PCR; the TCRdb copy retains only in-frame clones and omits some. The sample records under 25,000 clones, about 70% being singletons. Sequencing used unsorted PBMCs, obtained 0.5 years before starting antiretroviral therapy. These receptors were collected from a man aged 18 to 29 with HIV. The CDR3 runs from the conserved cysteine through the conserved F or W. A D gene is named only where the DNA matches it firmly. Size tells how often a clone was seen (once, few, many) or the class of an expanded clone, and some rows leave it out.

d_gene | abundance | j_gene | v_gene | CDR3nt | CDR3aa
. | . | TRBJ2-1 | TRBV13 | TGTGCCAGCAGCTCGTTTAGAGGGTACAATGAGCAGTTCTTC | CASSSFRGYNEQFF
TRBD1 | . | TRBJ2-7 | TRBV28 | TGTGCCAGCGACAGGGGGGGACGCGAGCAGTACTTC | CASDRGGREQYF
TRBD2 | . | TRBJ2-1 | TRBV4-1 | TGCGCCAGCACCCCGAAGGCCCCTGCGGGAGGCTTCTATGAGCAGTTCTTC | CASTPKAPAGGFYEQFF
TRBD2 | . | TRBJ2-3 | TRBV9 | TGTGCCAGCAGCGTGAGCGGGGGGAATCAAGATACGCAGTATTTT | CASSVSGGNQDTQYF
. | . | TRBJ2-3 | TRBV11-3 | TGTGCCAGCAGCTCGAGCAATTCAGATACGCAGTATTTT | CASSSSNSDTQYF
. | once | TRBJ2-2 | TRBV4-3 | TGCGCCAGCAGCCAAGAGATTGCCAGGGGCCGGACCGGGGAGCTGTTTTTT | CASSQEIARGRTGELFF
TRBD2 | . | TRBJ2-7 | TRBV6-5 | TGTGCCAGCAGTTACTTTACTAGCGGGGCCTACGAGCAGTACTTC | CASSYFTSGAYEQYF
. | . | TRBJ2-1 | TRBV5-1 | TGCGCCAGCAGCTGGAATCCCGGGACACCCTCCTACAATGAGCAGTTCTTC | CASSWNPGTPSYNEQFF
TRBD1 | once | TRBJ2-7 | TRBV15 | TGTGCCACCAGCAAGACAGGGGACCCCTCCTACGAGCAGTACTTC | CATSKTGDPSYEQYF
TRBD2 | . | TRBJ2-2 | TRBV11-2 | TGTGCCAGCAGCTTAGCTCCGGGGGGGCGGGACGGGGAGCTGTTTTTT | CASSLAPGGRDGELFF
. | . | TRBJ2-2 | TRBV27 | TGTGCCAGCAGTTTATCTGGCGGTTTAACCGGGGAGCTGTTTTTT | CASSLSGGLTGELFF
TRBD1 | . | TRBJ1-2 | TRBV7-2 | TGTGCCAGCAGCCTCGGGACAGGGGGCTATGGCTACACCTTC | CASSLGTGGYGYTF
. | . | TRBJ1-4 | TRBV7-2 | TGTGCCAGCAGCTTAGAGGGAAAGGGGAATGAAAAACTGTTTTTT | CASSLEGKGNEKLFF
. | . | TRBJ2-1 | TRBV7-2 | TGTGCCAGCAGCTTAGGCCATCATACAGACAATGAGCAGTTCTTC | CASSLGHHTDNEQFF
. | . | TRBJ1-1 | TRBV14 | TGTGCCAGCAGCCAAGACGGGACATTTGAAGCTTTCTTT | CASSQDGTFEAFF
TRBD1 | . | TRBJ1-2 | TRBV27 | TGTGCCTCCGGGGGACAGGGCGGGTATGGCTACACCTTC | CASGGQGGYGYTF
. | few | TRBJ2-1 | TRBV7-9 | TGTGCCAGCCGGATATACAGCAATGAGCAGTTCTTC | CASRIYSNEQFF
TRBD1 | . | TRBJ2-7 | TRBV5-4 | TGTGCCAGCAGCCCATTTGGAGGACAGGGGGCCGACGAGCAGTACTTC | CASSPFGGQGADEQYF
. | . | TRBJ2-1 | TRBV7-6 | TGTGCCAGCAGCTTAGGTTCCGGGGCTGAGCAGTTCTTC | CASSLGSGAEQFF
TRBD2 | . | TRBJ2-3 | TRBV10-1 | TGCGCCAGCAGTGAGCTCATTTTTGAGACTAGCGGGAGTGGGCCAGATACGCAGTATTTT | CASSELIFETSGSGPDTQYF
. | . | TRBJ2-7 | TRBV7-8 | TGTGCCAGCAGAAAAGAGAGGGAGCAGTACTTC | CASRKEREQYF
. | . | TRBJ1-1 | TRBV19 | TGTGCCAGTAGTATTCGCAAAGGATATGAGAGGACTGAAGCTTTCTTT | CASSIRKGYERTEAFF
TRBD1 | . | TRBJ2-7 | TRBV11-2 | TGTGCCAGCAGCTTACTACAGGGGTTCCTCGAGCAGTACTTC | CASSLLQGFLEQYF
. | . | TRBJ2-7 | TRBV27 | TGTGCCAGCAGTTTAAACTTTGGGCTAGCCTCCTACGAGCAGTACTTC | CASSLNFGLASYEQYF
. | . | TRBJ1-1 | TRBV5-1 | TGCGCCAGCAGCTTGGGGCCGGTCATGAACACTGAAGCTTTCTTT | CASSLGPVMNTEAFF
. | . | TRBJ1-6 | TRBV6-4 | TGTGCCAGCAGTGATAACGGAGTCAATTCACCCCTCCACTTT | CASSDNGVNSPLHF
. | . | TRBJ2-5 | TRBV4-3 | TGCGCCAGCAGCCAAGATACAGGGAAACAAGAGACCCAGTACTTC | CASSQDTGKQETQYF
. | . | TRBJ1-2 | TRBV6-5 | TGTGCCAGCAGTTACTTCGGACAAAACTATGGCTACACCTTC | CASSYFGQNYGYTF